This T cell receptor (beta chain) comes out of a study of CD4 T cell repertoires in COVID-19. Regarding the study as a whole: SARS-CoV and/or HKU1 spike cultures shared between roughly 7 and 26% of SARS-CoV-2 clonotypes. Sharing of several most expanded SARS-CoV-2-reactive clonotypes across memory subsets suggested intraclonal diversification.

These patients had recovered from COVID-19 ranging mild to severe. No culture step preceded sequencing of the ex vivo isolated memory T cells. Profiling relied on immunoSEQ multiplex PCR, and the TCRdb table lists in-frame clones only, not all of them. The repertoire holds more than 65,000 clones, 83% seen once, with approximately 0.6% in the top ten. Germline CDR1 SGHRS, CDR2 YFSETQ. Trimming left V 0 bases short and J 5 bases short, with 17 bases between. This CDR3 spans 17 amino acids. In the case of this clone: The antigen is undetermined.

This rearrangement joins TRBV5-1 to TRBJ2-2; either TRBD1 or TRBD2 may fit D (5 bases each). The TCR comes from a human donor who had COVID-19. The specimen was CD4+ T cells from peripheral blood, collected after recovery from COVID-19. CDR3 in amino acids: CASSLEVRPGPTGELFF. The CDR3 coding sequence is TGCGCCAGCAGCTTGGAGGTCCGCCCGGGGCCTACCGGGGAGCTGTTTTTT.